A single T cell receptor beta chain is shown here with its context. The sample comes from a study of blood T cell repertoires in COVID-19. Looked up from germline, CDR1 is SEHNR and CDR2 is FQNEAQ (reference sequence). This CDR3 contains 13 residues. The V gene end was trimmed by 8 bases and the J gene end by 3 bases; junction bases not matched to a gene: 4. Generated by immunoSEQ multiplex PCR, the TCRdb table keeps only in-frame clones and is missing some. Here the sample spans 450,000 to 600,000 clones, roughly 87% being singletons. The sequence was collected from a young woman who had recovered from COVID-19. This chain links TRBV7-9 with TRBJ2-7; 10 bases line up with TRBD2. Sequenced sample: PBMCs or T cells enriched from blood (not recorded which). The CDR3 DNA sequence: TGTGCCAGCGGGGTAGCGGGAGGCTACGAGCAGTACTTC. It specifies CASGVAGGYEQYF.